This T cell receptor beta chain was captured by sequencing in a study of blood T cell repertoires in COVID-19. Study summary: COVID-19 samples from acute and convalescent phases originated in the United States, Italy and Spain. T cells, B-cell-depleted T cells, or PBMCs provided the cDNA or gDNA that served as material.

TCRdb's copy holds only in-frame clones and misses some; the assay was immunoSEQ multiplex PCR. The sample shows about 180,000 clones, 80% to 90% of them seen only once. The trim removed 6 bases at V and 0 bases at J, leaving 5 bases unmatched. The CDR3 spans 14 residues. Germline CDR1 reads SNHLY; CDR2 reads FYNNEI. The chain joins TRBV2 to TRBJ2-7; TRBD1 aligns across 7 bases. The material sequenced was peripheral blood. The receptor's source is a man aged 18 to 30 who had recovered from COVID-19. CDR3 region: CASSEQGNSYEQYF. The CDR3 DNA is TGTGCCAGCAGCGAACAGGGGAACTCCTACGAGCAGTACTTC.